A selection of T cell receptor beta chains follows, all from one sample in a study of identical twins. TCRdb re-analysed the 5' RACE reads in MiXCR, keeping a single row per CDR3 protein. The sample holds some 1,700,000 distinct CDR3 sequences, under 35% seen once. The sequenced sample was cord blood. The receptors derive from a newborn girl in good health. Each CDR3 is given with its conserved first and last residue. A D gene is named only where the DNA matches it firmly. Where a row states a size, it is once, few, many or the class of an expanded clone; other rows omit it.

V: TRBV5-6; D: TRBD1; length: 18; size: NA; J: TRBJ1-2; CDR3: CASSDRDSEWRGPYGYTF; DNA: TGTGCCAGCAGCGACCGGGACAGTGAGTGGAGAGGGCCCTATGGCTACACCTTC
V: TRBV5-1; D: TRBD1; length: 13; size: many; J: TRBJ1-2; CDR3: CASSPGQVYGYTF; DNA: TGTGCCAGCAGTCCGGGACAGGTCTATGGCTACACCTTC
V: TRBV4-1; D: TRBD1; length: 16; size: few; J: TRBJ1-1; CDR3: CASSQGTGVMNTEAFF; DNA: TGCGCCAGCAGCCAAGGGACAGGAGTCATGAACACTGAAGCTTTCTTT
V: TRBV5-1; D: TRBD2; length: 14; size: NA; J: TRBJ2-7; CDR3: CASSLLAGADEQYF; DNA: TGCGCCAGCAGCTTACTAGCGGGAGCGGACGAGCAGTACTTC
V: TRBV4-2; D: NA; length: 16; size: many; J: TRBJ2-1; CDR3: CASSQEGSRVYNEQFF; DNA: TGTGCCAGCAGCCAAGAGGGGTCTAGAGTTTACAATGAGCAGTTCTTC
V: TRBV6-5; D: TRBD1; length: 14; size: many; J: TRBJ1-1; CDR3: CASSRRTGGTEAFF; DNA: TGTGCCAGCAGTCGTAGGACAGGGGGGACTGAAGCTTTCTTT
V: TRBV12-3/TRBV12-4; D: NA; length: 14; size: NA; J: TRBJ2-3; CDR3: CASSFVTSTDVEYF; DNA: TGTGCCAGCAGTTTCGTTACTAGCACAGATGTGGAGTATTTT
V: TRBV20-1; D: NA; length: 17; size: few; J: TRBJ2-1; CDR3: CSARDPFSPSSYNEQFF; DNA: TGCAGTGCTAGAGACCCTTTTAGCCCGAGCTCCTACAATGAGCAGTTCTTC
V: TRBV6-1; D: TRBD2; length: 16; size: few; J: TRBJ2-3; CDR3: CASRTDTSGRTDTQYF; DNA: TGTGCCAGCAGGACAGACACTAGCGGGAGGACAGATACGCAGTATTTT
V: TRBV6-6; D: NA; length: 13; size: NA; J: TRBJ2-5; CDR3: CASKLRRQETQYF; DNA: TGTGCCAGCAAACTGCGCCGACAAGAGACCCAGTACTTC
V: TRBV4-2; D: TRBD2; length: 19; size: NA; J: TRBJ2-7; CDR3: CASSQAPSGLAGRFYEQYF; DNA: TGTGCCAGCAGCCAAGCGCCCTCCGGACTAGCGGGAAGGTTCTACGAGCAGTACTTC
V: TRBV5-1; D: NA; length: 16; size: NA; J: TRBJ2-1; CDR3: CASSHSSRSSYNEQFF; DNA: TGCGCCAGCAGCCACTCGTCCAGGAGCTCCTACAATGAGCAGTTCTTC
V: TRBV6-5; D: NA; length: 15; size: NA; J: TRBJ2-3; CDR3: CASSPSDSGTDTQYF; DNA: TGTGCCAGCAGTCCTAGTGACTCCGGCACAGATACGCAGTATTTT
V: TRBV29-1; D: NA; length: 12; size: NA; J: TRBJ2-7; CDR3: CSVDRGSDEQYF; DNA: TGCAGCGTTGATCGGGGGTCAGACGAGCAGTACTTC
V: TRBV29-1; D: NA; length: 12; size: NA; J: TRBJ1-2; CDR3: CSVGQDRSGYTF; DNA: TGCAGCGTGGGCCAAGACAGGTCTGGCTACACCTTC
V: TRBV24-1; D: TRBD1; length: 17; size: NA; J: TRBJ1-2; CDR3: CATSEPNTGGQLHGYTF; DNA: TGTGCCACCAGTGAGCCCAACACAGGGGGCCAACTTCATGGCTACACCTTC
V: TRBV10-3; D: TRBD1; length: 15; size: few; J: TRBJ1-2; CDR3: CAISELGQGRHGYTF; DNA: TGTGCCATCAGTGAACTGGGACAGGGAAGGCATGGCTACACCTTC
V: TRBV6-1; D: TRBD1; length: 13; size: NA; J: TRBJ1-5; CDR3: CASPGQENQPQHF; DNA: TGTGCCAGCCCGGGACAGGAAAATCAGCCCCAGCATTTT
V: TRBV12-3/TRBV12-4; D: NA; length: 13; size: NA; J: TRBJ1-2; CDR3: CASTTVRGMGYTF; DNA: TGTGCCAGCACCACCGTCAGGGGAATGGGCTACACCTTC
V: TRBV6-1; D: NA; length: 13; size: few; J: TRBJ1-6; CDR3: CASSARGNSPLHF; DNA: TGTGCCAGCAGTGCCCGAGGCAATTCACCCCTCCACTTT
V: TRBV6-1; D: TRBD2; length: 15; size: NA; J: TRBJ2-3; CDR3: CASSPDSGGADTHYF; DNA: TGTGCCAGCAGCCCCGACAGCGGGGGGGCAGATACGCACTATTTT
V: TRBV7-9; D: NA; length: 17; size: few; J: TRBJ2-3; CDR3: CASSLILGTASGDTQYF; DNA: TGTGCCAGCAGCTTAATCTTGGGGACTGCCTCCGGAGATACGCAGTATTTT
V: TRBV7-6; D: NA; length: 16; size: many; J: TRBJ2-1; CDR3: CASSLELASSYNEQFF; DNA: TGTGCCAGCAGCTTAGAACTAGCTAGCTCCTACAATGAGCAGTTCTTC
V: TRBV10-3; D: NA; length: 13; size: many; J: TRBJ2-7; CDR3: CAISESGLREQYF; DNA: TGTGCCATCAGTGAGTCCGGACTGCGGGAGCAGTACTTC
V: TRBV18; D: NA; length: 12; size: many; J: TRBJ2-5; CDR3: CASSALRETQYF; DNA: TGTGCCAGCTCAGCTTTAAGGGAGACCCAGTACTTC
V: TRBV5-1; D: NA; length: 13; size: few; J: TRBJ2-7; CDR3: CASSGQASIEQYF; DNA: TGCGCCAGCAGCGGACAAGCGTCCATCGAGCAGTACTTC
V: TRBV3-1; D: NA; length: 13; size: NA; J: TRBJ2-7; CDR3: CASSQTNIAEQYF; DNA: TGTGCCAGCAGCCAAACCAATATAGCAGAGCAGTACTTC